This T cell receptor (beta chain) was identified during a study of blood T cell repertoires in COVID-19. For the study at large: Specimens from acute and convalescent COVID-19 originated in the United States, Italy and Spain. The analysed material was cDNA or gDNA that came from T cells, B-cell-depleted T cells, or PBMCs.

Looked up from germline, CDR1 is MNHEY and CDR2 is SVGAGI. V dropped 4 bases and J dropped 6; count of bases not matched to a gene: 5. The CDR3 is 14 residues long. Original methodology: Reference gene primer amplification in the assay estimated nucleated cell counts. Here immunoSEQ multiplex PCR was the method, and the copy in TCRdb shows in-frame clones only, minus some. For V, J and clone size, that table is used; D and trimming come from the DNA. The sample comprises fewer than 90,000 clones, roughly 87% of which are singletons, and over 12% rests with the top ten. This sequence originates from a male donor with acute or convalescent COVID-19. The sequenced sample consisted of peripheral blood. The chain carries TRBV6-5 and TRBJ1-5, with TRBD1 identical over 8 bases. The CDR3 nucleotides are TGTGCCAGCAGTTCGACAGGGGACGGTCAGCCCCAGCATTTT. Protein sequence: CASSSTGDGQPQHF.